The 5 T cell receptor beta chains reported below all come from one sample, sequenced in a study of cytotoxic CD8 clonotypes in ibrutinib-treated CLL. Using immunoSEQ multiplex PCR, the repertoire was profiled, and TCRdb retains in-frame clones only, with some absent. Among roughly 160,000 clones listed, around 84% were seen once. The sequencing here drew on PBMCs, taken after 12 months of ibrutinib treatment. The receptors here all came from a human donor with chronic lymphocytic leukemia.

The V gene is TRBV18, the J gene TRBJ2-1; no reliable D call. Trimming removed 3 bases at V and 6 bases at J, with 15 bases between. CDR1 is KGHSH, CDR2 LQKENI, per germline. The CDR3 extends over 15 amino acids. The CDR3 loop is CASSPVWDRTNEQFF. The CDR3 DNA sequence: TGTGCCAGCTCACCCGTCTGGGATCGGACCAATGAGCAGTTCTTC.

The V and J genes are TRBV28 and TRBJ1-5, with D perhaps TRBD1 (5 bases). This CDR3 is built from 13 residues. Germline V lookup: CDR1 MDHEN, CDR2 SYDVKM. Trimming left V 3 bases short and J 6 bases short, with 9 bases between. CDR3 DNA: TGTGCCAGCAGTTTCCGGACAACTCAGCCCCAGCATTTT. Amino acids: CASSFRTTQPQHF.

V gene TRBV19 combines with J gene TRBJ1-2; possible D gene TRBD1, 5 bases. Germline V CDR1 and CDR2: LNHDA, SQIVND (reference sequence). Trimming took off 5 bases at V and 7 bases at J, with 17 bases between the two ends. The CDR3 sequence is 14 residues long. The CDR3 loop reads CASSVGTDGGGYTF. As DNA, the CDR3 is TGTGCCAGTAGTGTAGGGACGGACGGCGGTGGCTACACCTTC.

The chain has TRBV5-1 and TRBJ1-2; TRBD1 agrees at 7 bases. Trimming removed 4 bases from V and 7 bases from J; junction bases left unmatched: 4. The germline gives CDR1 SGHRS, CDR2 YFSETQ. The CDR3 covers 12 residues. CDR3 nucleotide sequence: TGCGCCAGCAGCACCGGACAGGTTGGCTACACCTTC. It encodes CASSTGQVGYTF. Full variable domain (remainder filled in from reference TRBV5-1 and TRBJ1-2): KAGVTQTPRYLIKTRGQQVTLSCSPISGHRSVSWYQQTPGQGLQFLFEYFSETQRNKGNFPGRFSGRQFSNSRSEMNVSTLELGDSALYLCASSTGQVGYTFGSGTRLTVV.

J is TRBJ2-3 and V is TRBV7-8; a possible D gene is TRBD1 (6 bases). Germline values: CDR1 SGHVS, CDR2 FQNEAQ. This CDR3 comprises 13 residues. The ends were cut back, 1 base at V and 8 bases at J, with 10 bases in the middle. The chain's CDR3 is CASSLELGGTQYF. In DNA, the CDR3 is TGTGCCAGCAGCTTAGAGTTAGGGGGTACGCAGTATTTT.